The 25 T cell receptor beta chains listed next were all sequenced from one sample in a study of T cell responses to AZD1222 COVID-19 vaccine. The protocol was immunoSEQ multiplex PCR, while the TCRdb copy is restricted to in-frame clones and leaves out a portion. The table records 180,000 or so clones, around 92% of them present only once. This specimen was peripheral blood, taken 28 days after the second AZD1222 dose. The receptors derive from an adult who received the AZD1222 COVID-19 vaccine.

The table lists this clone with a count of one. The genes are TRBV30 and TRBJ2-7; 11 bases are shared with TRBD1. V was pared by 4 bases and J by 7 bases, with 9 bases of the junction left unmatched. The CDR3 runs to 14 residues. Germline CDR1 reads GTSNPN; CDR2 reads SVGIG (reference sequence). CDR3 in amino acids: CAWTRDRGSGEQYF. The CDR3 DNA sequence: TGTGCCTGGACCCGGGACAGGGGGTCCGGAGAGCAGTACTTC.

In DNA form, the CDR3 reads TGTGCCAGTTACGCGAACACCGGGGAGCTGTTTTTT. Translating gives CASYANTGELFF. The V call is TRBV19, the J call TRBJ2-2; no definite D call. The CDR3 is 12 amino acids. V was cut by 8 bases and J by 0 bases, with 4 bases left in between. CDR1 is LNHDA and CDR2 is SQIVND in the germline V gene (reference sequence).

The chain has TRBV7-2 and TRBJ2-1; D is undetermined. Germline CDR1 is SGHTA and CDR2 is FQGNSA. The CDR3 totals 16 residues. V was trimmed by 2 bases and J by 0 bases, leaving 11 bases between them. CDR3 DNA: TGTGCCAGCAGCTTACCGGGTAGCAGCTCCTACAATGAGCAGTTCTTC. Its translation is CASSLPGSSSYNEQFF.

This clone was seen only once. The J gene is TRBJ2-3, the V gene TRBV21-1; TRBD2, the D gene given by the table, was not confirmed from the DNA. TRBV21-1 is a pseudogene. CDR3 length equals 18 residues. The CDR3 nucleotides read TGTGCCAGCGGTCCCGCGGGGAAGATCGACTACTTAACAGATACGCAGTATTTT. As protein: CASGPAGKIDYLTDTQYF.

The CDR3 reads CASSVGTGGHRGQETQYF. As DNA, the CDR3 is TGCGCCAGCAGCGTCGGGACAGGGGGACATAGAGGGCAAGAGACCCAGTACTTC. J is TRBJ2-5 and V is TRBV5-1; 11 bases line up with TRBD1. V shed 4 bases and J 2 bases; nucleotides not matched to a gene: 13. This CDR3 contains 18 residues. CDR1 is SGHRS and CDR2 is YFSETQ in the germline V gene.

This rearrangement joins TRBV28 to TRBJ1-3, with 7 bases aligning to TRBD1. Germline CDR1 is MDHEN and CDR2 is SYDVKM. This CDR3 region has 16 residues. J gave up 1 base and V 3 bases, and 6 bases lay outside the gene matches. The CDR3 sequence: CASSFGPTGSGNTIYF. The CDR3 DNA follows: TGTGCCAGCAGTTTCGGCCCGACAGGGTCTGGAAACACCATATATTTT.

This sequence joins TRBV27 and TRBJ1-2; weak D call: TRBD1 (6 bases). CDR1 MNHEY and CDR2 SMNVEV come from the germline V gene (reference sequence). The CDR3 length is 12 residues. The ends were cut back, 5 bases at V and 8 bases at J, with 12 bases in the middle. CDR3 nucleotides: TGTGCCAGCAGTCTGACAGGTTTCGGCTACACCTTC. It codes for CASSLTGFGYTF.

The chain has TRBV27 and TRBJ1-2; D is unclear. V gave up 4 bases and J gave up 2 bases, with 17 bases separating them. The CDR3 runs 16 residues. CDR1 is MNHEY and CDR2 is SMNVEV in the germline V gene (reference sequence). As DNA, the CDR3 is TGTGCCAGCAGTTCCCTCGGCGGCCCAGTCAACTATGGCTACACCTTC. Protein sequence: CASSSLGGPVNYGYTF.

The rearrangement links TRBV30 to TRBJ2-1; TRBD2 aligns across 12 bases. Germline V lookup: CDR1 GTSNPN, CDR2 SVGIG (reference sequence). The V segment lost 0 bases and the J segment 4 bases; nucleotides outside the gene matches: 4. The CDR3 totals 16 residues. The CDR3 nucleotides are TGTGCCTGGAGTGTTGGCCTAGCGGGAGGGTACAATGAGCAGTTCTTC. It encodes CAWSVGLAGGYNEQFF. The full variable domain, its missing parts supplied by reference TRBV30 and TRBJ2-1, is SQTIHQWPATLVQPVGSPLSLECTVEGTSNPNLYWYRQAAGRGLQLLFYSVGIGQISSEVPQNLSASRPQDRQFILSSKKLLLSDSGFYLCAWSVGLAGGYNEQFFGPGTRLTVL.

This chain uses TRBV28 with TRBJ1-2, with D perhaps TRBD1 (5 bases). Germline V gene data show CDR1 as MDHEN and CDR2 as SYDVKM. V was cut by 5 bases and J by 2 bases, with 12 bases left in between. There are 14 residues in the CDR3. The CDR3 protein is CASSPWDGNYGYTF. The CDR3 bases are TGTGCCAGCAGTCCCTGGGACGGCAACTATGGCTACACCTTC.

The V gene is TRBV6-5, the J gene TRBJ2-7; TRBD1 matches 9 bases. Germline CDR1 MNHEY, CDR2 SVGAGI. Trimming cost V 8 bases and J 2 bases; bases outside gene matches: 1. The CDR3 runs to 12 residues. CDR3 protein: CASRDRAYEQYF. The CDR3 DNA reads TGTGCCAGCCGGGACAGGGCCTACGAGCAGTACTTC.

The chain has TRBV3-1 (or the pseudogene TRBV3-2) and TRBJ1-3; 7 bases are shared with TRBD1. Germline CDR1 and CDR2: LGHDT and YNNKEL (reference sequence). The ends lost 3 bases at V and 0 bases at J; junction bases unmatched: 8. The CDR3 is 17 residues long. For the CDR3, the DNA is TGTGCCAGCAGCCATCCTTGGACAGGAGACTCTGGAAACACCATATATTTT. Translation: CASSHPWTGDSGNTIYF.

The chain combines TRBV5-1 with TRBJ1-2; D unclear. Trimming stripped 6 bases from V and 1 base from J, with 10 bases between. The V gene's germline CDR1 is SGHRS and CDR2 YFSETQ. The CDR3 consists of 13 residues. The CDR3 here is CASTPSSNYGYTF. DNA for the CDR3: TGCGCCAGCACACCCTCAAGTAACTATGGCTACACCTTC.

This chain uses TRBV5-1 with TRBJ1-4; D remains ambiguous. The CDR3 totals 18 residues. Germline V lookup: CDR1 SGHRS, CDR2 YFSETQ. V was pared by 0 bases and J by 0 bases, with 15 bases between. Here the CDR3 reads CASSLEISGVATNEKLFF. In nucleotides, the CDR3 is TGCGCCAGCAGCTTGGAAATTAGCGGGGTTGCAACTAATGAAAAACTGTTTTTT.

The V call is TRBV7-9, the J call TRBJ2-1, with D hard to call. CDR1 is SEHNR, CDR2 FQNEAQ, per germline (reference sequence). This CDR3 region has 14 residues. Trimming took off 1 base at V and 7 bases at J, with 11 bases between the two ends. In nucleotides, the CDR3 is TGTGCCAGCAGCTTAGGGTATAGGACGAATGAGCAGTTCTTC. This sequence encodes CASSLGYRTNEQFF.

The chain employs TRBV9 and TRBJ1-4, with 11 positions matching TRBD1. The CDR3 contains 16 residues. Germline lookup yields CDR1 SGDLS and CDR2 YYNGEE. V trimming: 0 bases; J trimming: 4 bases; junction bases outside the gene matches: 2. The CDR3 protein is CASSVGTGGVNEKLFF. The DNA of the CDR3 is TGTGCCAGCAGCGTAGGGACAGGGGGCGTTAATGAAAAACTGTTTTTT.

This sequence joins TRBV2 and TRBJ1-1, with D unresolved. In germline, CDR1 is SNHLY, CDR2 FYNNEI. V lost 6 bases to trimming and J lost 6 bases, with 14 bases between them. The CDR3 has 13 amino acids. CDR3 nucleotides: TGTGCCAGCAGGGGCAGGAGACACCCTGAAGCTTTCTTT. Amino acids: CASRGRRHPEAFF.

This chain links TRBV5-1 with TRBJ2-7; TRBD1 matches at 11 bases. Germline V lookup: CDR1 SGHRS, CDR2 YFSETQ. The CDR3 runs 16 residues. V gave up 2 bases and J gave up 5 bases; unmatched junction bases: 9. The CDR3 sequence: CASSLGTGGSFHEQYF. The CDR3, as DNA: TGCGCCAGCAGCTTAGGGACAGGGGGATCGTTCCACGAGCAGTACTTC.

This clone was seen only a few times. This chain links TRBV6-2 or TRBV6-3 with TRBJ2-1, with D uncertain. The CDR3 is 14 residues long. Per germline, CDR1 MNHEY and CDR2 SVGEGT. Deletions cut 4 bases from V and 4 bases from J, with 11 bases between. CDR3 loop: CASSSSVEYNEQFF. The CDR3 region has the DNA TGTGCCAGCAGTTCCTCAGTTGAGTACAATGAGCAGTTCTTC.

This sequence joins TRBV29-1 and TRBJ1-1; a weak D match, TRBD1 (5 bases). This CDR3 is 14 amino acids long. Per the germline V gene, CDR1 is SQVTM and CDR2 is ANQGSEA. Trimming took 7 bases from V and 0 from J, leaving 15 bases between them. CDR3 residues: CSAAGTEMNTEAFF. The CDR3 DNA is TGCAGCGCGGCCGGGACGGAGATGAACACTGAAGCTTTCTTT.

The CDR3 loop is CATSRGDRNTGELFF. The DNA of the CDR3 is TGTGCCACCAGCAGAGGGGACAGAAACACCGGGGAGCTGTTTTTT. The rearrangement joins TRBV15 to TRBJ2-2; 7 positions agree with TRBD1. J lost 2 bases, V lost 1 base, and 1 base had no gene match. The CDR3 runs 15 residues. CDR1 and CDR2 (germline): LNHNV, YYDKDF (reference sequence).

This clone was counted a single time. The chain has TRBV14 and TRBJ1-2; D uncertain. CDR1 and CDR2 from the germline V gene are SGHDN and FVKESK. The CDR3 has 15 amino acids. V lost 0 bases and J 6 bases, leaving 14 bases between the germline ends. The CDR3 spells CASSQDSGGFHGYTF. The DNA of the CDR3 is TGTGCCAGCAGCCAAGATTCGGGAGGCTTTCATGGCTACACCTTC.

The CDR3 spells CASKLLAGGPGEQFF. The CDR3 DNA reads TGTGCCAGCAAACTACTCGCGGGGGGGCCGGGGGAGCAGTTCTTC. The V and J genes are TRBV6-6 and TRBJ2-1; 9 nucleotides align to TRBD2. J gave up 10 bases and V 7 bases, and 14 bases lay outside the gene matches. The germline V gene has CDR1 MNHNY and CDR2 SVGAGI (reference sequence). This CDR3 comprises 15 residues.

This rearrangement joins TRBV30 to TRBJ1-2; perhaps TRBD1 as D (5 bases). Germline CDR1 reads GTSNPN; CDR2 reads SVGIG (reference sequence). Trimming took off 2 bases at V and 4 bases at J, with 17 bases between the two ends. The CDR3 loop spans 15 amino acids. CDR3 loop: CAWSRGPPRGYGYTF. The CDR3 nucleotides are TGTGCCTGGAGTAGGGGTCCCCCGCGGGGCTATGGCTACACCTTC.

The rearrangement joins TRBV19 to TRBJ1-5; TRBD1 matches 8 bases. Germline values: CDR1 LNHDA, CDR2 SQIVND (reference sequence). The CDR3 covers 13 residues. V lost 10 bases and J lost 4; bases outside the gene matches: 6. As DNA, the CDR3 is TGTGCCACTAAAGACAGGGGTAATCAGCCCCAGCATTTT. Protein sequence: CATKDRGNQPQHF.